In this sample, the clone carrying this T cell receptor beta chain turned up a few times. The target antigen is unknown. PCR employed 60 Vbeta and 13 Jbeta primers. Libraries were prepared by immunoSEQ multiplex PCR; TCRdb keeps only in-frame clonotypes and omits some of them. The top ten clones hold 7.8% of a sample with about 200,000 clones, 9.5% to 15% of them seen once. This sample stems from a study of cytomegalovirus exposure and HLA in healthy donors. Background on the study: Drawn from HLA-typed donors, 83 million or so unique TCRs were held in an early data release. Regarding the study as a whole: Presence/absence analyses assumed roughly uniform sequencing depth across donors. As was reported, the classifier diagnosed cytomegalovirus status with high specificity and sensitivity.

V was trimmed by 7 bases and J by 4 bases, leaving 10 bases between them. This CDR3 has 11 amino acids. CDR1 and CDR2 from the germline V gene are SQVTM and ANQGSEA. This chain joins TRBV29-1 and TRBJ1-2, with D possibly being TRBD1 (5 bases). This TCR derives from a man over 45 in good health and CMV-seropositive. The sequencing input was PBMCs. The CDR3, as DNA: TGCAGCGCCTCGACAGTCTATGGCTACACCTTC. Translation gives CSASTVYGYTF.